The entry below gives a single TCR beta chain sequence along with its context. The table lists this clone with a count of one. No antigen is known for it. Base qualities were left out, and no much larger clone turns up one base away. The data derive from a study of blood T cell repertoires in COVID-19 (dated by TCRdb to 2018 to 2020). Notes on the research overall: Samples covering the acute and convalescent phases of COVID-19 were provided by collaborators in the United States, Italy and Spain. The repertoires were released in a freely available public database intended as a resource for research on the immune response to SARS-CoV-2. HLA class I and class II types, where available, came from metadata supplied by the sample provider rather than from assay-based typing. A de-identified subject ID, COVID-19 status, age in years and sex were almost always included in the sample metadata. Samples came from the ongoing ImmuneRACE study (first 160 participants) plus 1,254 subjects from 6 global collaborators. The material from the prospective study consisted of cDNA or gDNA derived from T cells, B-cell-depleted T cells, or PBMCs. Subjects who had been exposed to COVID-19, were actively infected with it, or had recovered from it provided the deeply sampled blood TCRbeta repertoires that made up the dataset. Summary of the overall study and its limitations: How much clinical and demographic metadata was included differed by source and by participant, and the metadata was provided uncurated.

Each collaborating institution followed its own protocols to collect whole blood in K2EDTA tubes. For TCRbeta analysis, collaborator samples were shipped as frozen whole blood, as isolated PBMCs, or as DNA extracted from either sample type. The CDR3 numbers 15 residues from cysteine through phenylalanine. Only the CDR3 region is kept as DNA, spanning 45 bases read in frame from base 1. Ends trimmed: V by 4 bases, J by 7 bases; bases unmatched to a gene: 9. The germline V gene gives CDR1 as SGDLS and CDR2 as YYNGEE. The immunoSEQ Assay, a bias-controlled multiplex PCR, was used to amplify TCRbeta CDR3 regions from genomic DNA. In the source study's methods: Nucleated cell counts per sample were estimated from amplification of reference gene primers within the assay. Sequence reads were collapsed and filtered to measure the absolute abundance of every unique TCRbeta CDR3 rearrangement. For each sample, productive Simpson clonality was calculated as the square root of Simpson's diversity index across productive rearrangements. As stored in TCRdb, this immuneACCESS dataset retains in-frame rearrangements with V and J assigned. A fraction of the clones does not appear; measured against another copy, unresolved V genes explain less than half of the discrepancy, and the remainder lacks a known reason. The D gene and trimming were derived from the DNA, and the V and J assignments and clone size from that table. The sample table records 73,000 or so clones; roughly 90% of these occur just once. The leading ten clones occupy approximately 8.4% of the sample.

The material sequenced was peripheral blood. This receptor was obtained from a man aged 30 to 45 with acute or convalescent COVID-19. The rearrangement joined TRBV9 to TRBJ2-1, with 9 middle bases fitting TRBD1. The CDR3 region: CASSMSGTGMNEQFF. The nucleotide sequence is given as TGTGCCAGCAGCATGTCCGGGACAGGGATGAATGAGCAGTTCTTC.